Sequencing of this T cell receptor (beta chain) was carried out in a study of control samples from healthy donors and cancer patients. Sequencing was performed with immunoSEQ multiplex PCR; in TCRdb, only in-frame clones are kept and a portion is missing. In the table there are under 200,000 clones, approximately 93% of which are singletons. The length of the CDR3 is 18 residues. V usage is TRBV21-1 and J usage is TRBJ1-2; TRBD1 is the table's D call and was not checked against the DNA. TRBV21-1 is an annotated pseudogene. The clonotype was recovered from a woman aged 40 to 50 in good health. Sequenced material: blood. CDR3 loop: CASSTRPATGGRWYGYTF. The DNA for the CDR3 is TGTGCCAGCAGCACAAGACCCGCGACAGGGGGAAGGTGGTATGGCTACACCTTC.